The 31 T cell receptor beta chains listed next were all sequenced from one sample in a study of Tregs in tolerant kidney transplant recipients. TCRdb's copy holds only in-frame clones and misses some; the assay was immunoSEQ multiplex PCR. The ten most abundant clones cover more than 6.5% of a sample with approximately 35,000 clones. The source material was CD8+ T cells from blood, sampled before the transplant. These receptors came from a human donor who received a combined kidney and bone marrow transplant.

The CDR3: CAWSGTSGSYEQYF. The DNA read from the CDR3 is TGTGCCTGGAGCGGGACTAGCGGTTCCTACGAG. The V and J genes are TRBV30 and TRBJ2-7, with 11 nucleotides matching TRBD2. The sequenced fragment ends 3 residues before the CDR3 boundary, so the rest is inferred from the germline J gene. Germline V lookup: CDR1 GTSNPN, CDR2 SVGIG (reference sequence). Unmatched junction bases numbered 2, after V lost 3 bases and J lost 1 base. This CDR3 spans 14 amino acids.

Regarding this clone: The CDR3 end lies 3 residues beyond the end of the read and is filled in from the germline J gene. This rearrangement joins TRBV18 to TRBJ1-2, with 9 nucleotides matching TRBD1. The CDR3 has 13 residues. Germline V CDR1 and CDR2: KGHSH, LQKENI. V lost 5 bases, J lost 6 bases, and 4 bases stayed unmatched. The sequenced CDR3 bases are TGTGCCAGCTCATCCGGGACAGGGAATGGC. Its protein product is CASSSGTGNG. The CDR3 as a whole reads CASSSGTGNGYTF.

A word on this clone: The read terminates 3 residues before the CDR3 end, so the remaining end is supplied by the germline J gene. This chain links TRBV20-1 with TRBJ2-1; TRBD2 might be the D (6 bases). This CDR3 spans 12 amino acids. V gave up 5 bases and J gave up 9 bases, with 14 bases separating them. Germline values: CDR1 DFQATT, CDR2 SNEGSKA (reference sequence). The covered CDR3 bases are TGCAGTGCTCGGACTACCTCCCTTGAG. Its translation is CSARTTSLE. The complete CDR3 sequence is CSARTTSLEQFF.

Concerning this clone: Read data end 3 residues before the CDR3 end; the end is taken from the germline J gene. This chain links TRBV5-1 with TRBJ1-6; 8 bases match TRBD1. CDR1 and CDR2 from the germline V gene are SGHRS and YFSETQ. J lost 7 bases, V lost 3 bases, and 6 bases had no gene match. This CDR3 contains 15 residues. CDR3 loop: CASSYSTGENSPLHF. The covered CDR3 bases are TGCGCCAGCAGCTATTCGACAGGGGAAAATTCACCC. The full variable domain, with the rest looked up from reference TRBV5-1 and TRBJ1-6, is KAGVTQTPRYLIKTRGQQVTLSCSPISGHRSVSWYQQTPGQGLQFLFEYFSETQRNKGNFPGRFSGRQFSNSRSEMNVSTLELGDSALYLCASSYSTGENSPLHFGNGTRLTVT.

The CDR3 sequence is CASSLLVLAEQYF. The CDR3 DNA, read in part, is TGTGCCAGCAGCTTACTAGTCCTAGCCGAG. The chain is built from TRBV7-2 and TRBJ2-7, with D perhaps TRBD2 (5 bases). Read sequence stops 3 residues before the CDR3 end, and the germline J gene provides the missing end. Between the trimmed V and J ends, which lost 2 bases and 6 bases, there was a span of 11 bases. Germline V lookup: CDR1 SGHTA, CDR2 FQGNSA. This CDR3 spans 13 amino acids.

For this clone: The CDR3 extends 3 residues past the end of the read, so its final part is completed from the germline J gene. The chain joins TRBV20-1 to TRBJ1-2; a weak D match, TRBD1 (5 bases). CDR1 DFQATT and CDR2 SNEGSKA come from the germline V gene (reference sequence). The CDR3 loop spans 13 amino acids. Trimming removed 3 bases from V and 2 bases from J, with 10 bases in between. CDR3 loop: CSARADSNYGYTF. The CDR3 DNA, read in part, is TGCAGTGCTAGGGCCGACAGCAACTATGGC.

The part of the CDR3 DNA that was read is TGTGCCAGCTCACATACGGACAGGGCGACCAAAAACATT. It encodes CASSHTDRATKNI. The CDR3 as a whole reads CASSHTDRATKNIQYF. The chain couples TRBV18 to TRBJ2-4; 8 positions match TRBD1. The CDR3 is cut off 3 residues early in the read; its end comes from the germline J gene. V shed 4 bases and J 2 bases; nucleotides not matched to a gene: 7. The germline CDR1 and CDR2 sequences are KGHSH and LQKENI. CDR3 length: 16 residues. The whole variable domain, remainder taken from reference TRBV18 and TRBJ2-4, is NAGVMQNPRHLVRRRGQEARLRCSPMKGHSHVYWYRQLPEEGLKFMVYLQKENIIDESGMPKERFSAEFPKEGPSILRIQQVVRGDSAAYFCASSHTDRATKNIQYFGAGTRLSVL.

Here the CDR3 reads CAWSVVLYEQYF. Partial CDR3 DNA: TGTGCCTGGAGTGTTGTACTCTACGAG. The gene calls are TRBV30 and TRBJ2-7, with D uncertain. The CDR3 end falls 3 residues outside the read, so it is completed with the germline J gene. CDR3 length: 12 amino acids. CDR1 is GTSNPN and CDR2 is SVGIG in the germline V gene (reference sequence). V was shortened by 0 bases and J by 3 bases, with 6 bases between the two germline ends.

The CDR3 region is CASSFRDRVNEKLFF. CDR3 DNA, as far as it was read: TGTGCCAGCAGCTTCCGCGACAGGGTGAACGAAAAA. The chain joins TRBV11-2 to TRBJ1-4, with 7 bases identical to TRBD1. The read halts 3 residues ahead of the CDR3 end, with the missing end drawn from the germline J gene. The J segment lost 8 bases and the V segment lost 3 bases, leaving 9 bases of the junction unmatched. Germline loops: CDR1 SGHAT, CDR2 FQNNGV. CDR3 length: 15 residues.

Here the CDR3 reads CASSWDRVGYEQYF. Partial CDR3 DNA: TGCGCCAGCAGCTGGGACAGGGTGGGCTACGAG. The chain links TRBV5-1 to TRBJ2-7; TRBD1 agrees at 9 bases. Read data end 3 residues before the CDR3 end; the end is taken from the germline J gene. The ends lost 3 bases at V and 3 bases at J; junction bases unmatched: 4. Germline lookup yields CDR1 SGHRS and CDR2 YFSETQ. CDR3 length: 14 residues.

For this clone: The read gets to within 3 residues of the CDR3 end, and the germline J gene fills in the rest. The chain is built from TRBV2 and TRBJ2-7; weak D call: TRBD1 (6 bases). Germline V gene sequence: CDR1 SNHLY, CDR2 FYNNEI. CDR3 length equals 14 residues. V lost 7 bases and J lost 0, with 13 bases in between. The CDR3 bases that were read are TGTGCCAGCATGGACAGAACGAGCTCCTACGAG. This translates into CASMDRTSSYE. In full, the CDR3 is CASMDRTSSYEQYF.

CDR3 bases read: TGTGCCAGTAGGGGACTAGCGGGAGGCACAGATACG. Its protein is CASRGLAGGTDT. In full, the CDR3 is CASRGLAGGTDTQYF. The V call is TRBV19, the J call TRBJ2-3, with 14 bases that match TRBD2. The read finishes 3 residues shy of the CDR3 end, and the germline J gene is used to complete it. After removal of 6 bases from V and 1 base from J, the junction contained 0 bases not matched to a gene. CDR1 and CDR2 from the germline V gene are LNHDA and SQIVND (reference sequence). CDR3 length: 15 amino acids.

For this clone: Read coverage stops 3 residues before the CDR3 terminus; the germline J gene supplies the remainder. The gene calls are TRBV18 and TRBJ1-3; D is perhaps TRBD1 (6 bases). The CDR3 spans 16 residues. Germline loops: CDR1 KGHSH, CDR2 LQKENI. V was cut by 1 base and J by 4 bases, with 14 bases left in between. CDR3 DNA, as far as it was read: TGTGCCAGCTCACCACGCGGAGGGGGTGCGGGAAACACC. Translating gives CASSPRGGGAGNT. The entire CDR3 is CASSPRGGGAGNTIYF.

Remarks on this clone: Read coverage stops 3 residues before the CDR3 terminus; the germline J gene supplies the remainder. This sequence joins TRBV6-1 and TRBJ2-7; D gene ambiguous. The germline V gene encodes CDR1 MNHNS and CDR2 SASEGT. The CDR3 spans 14 residues. Trimming took off 1 base at V and 2 bases at J, with 9 bases between the two ends. The CDR3 spells CASSEVSGTYEQYF. CDR3 DNA, as far as it was read: TGTGCCAGCAGTGAAGTTTCAGGCACCTACGAG.

Details on this clone: Coverage ceases 3 residues before the CDR3 finishes, and the germline J gene fills in the end. The chain employs TRBV30 and TRBJ1-1; weak D call: TRBD1 (5 bases). This CDR3 is 12 amino acids long. Germline V gives CDR1 GTSNPN, CDR2 SVGIG (reference sequence). CDR3 region: CAWEGGADEAFF. The DNA read from the CDR3 is TGTGCCTGGGAAGGAGGGGCCGACGAA.

Regarding this clone: The observed sequence ends 3 residues before the CDR3 terminus, with the missing tail filled in from the germline J gene. The V and J genes are TRBV14 and TRBJ1-2; D is possibly TRBD1 (5 bases). With 4 bases removed from V and 5 bases from J, the gap between germline ends came to 14 bases. Germline V gene lookup returns CDR1 SGHDN and CDR2 FVKESK. This CDR3 region has 14 residues. CDR3 sequence reads: CASSPSLGGYGYTF. The part of the CDR3 DNA that was read is TGTGCCAGCAGCCCCTCCCTCGGGGGGTATGGC. Together with reference TRBV14 and TRBJ1-2, the CDR3 gives the full variable domain: EAGVTQFPSHSVIEKGQTVTLRCDPISGHDNLYWYRRVMGKEIKFLLHFVKESKQDESGMPNNRFLAERTGGTYSTLKVQPAELEDSGVYFCASSPSLGGYGYTFGSGTRLTVV.

With respect to this clone: The read ends 3 residues before the CDR3 terminus; that terminus is restored from the germline J gene. This chain connects TRBV7-9 to TRBJ2-7; the D is unclear. This CDR3 comprises 12 residues. Germline CDR1 is SEHNR and CDR2 is FQNEAQ (reference sequence). V was clipped by 5 bases and J by 4 bases, with 9 bases between them. This CDR3 is CASSGQRYEQYF. The sequenced CDR3 bases are TGTGCCAGCAGCGGGCAGAGATACGAG.

In the case of this clone: Coverage ceases 3 residues before the CDR3 finishes, and the germline J gene fills in the end. V and J are TRBV2 and TRBJ2-5; D gene unclear. V shed 3 bases and J shed 5 bases, with 13 bases lying between them. This CDR3 is built from 14 residues. Germline CDR1 reads SNHLY; CDR2 reads FYNNEI. Incomplete CDR3 DNA: TGTGCCAGCAGTGATTCCAGCGTCGCGGAGACC. Amino acids: CASSDSSVAET. The full CDR3 protein is CASSDSSVAETQYF.

With regard to this clone: Read sequence stops 3 residues before the CDR3 end, and the germline J gene provides the missing end. The J gene is TRBJ2-1, the V gene TRBV19, with 9 bases identical to TRBD2. Germline values: CDR1 LNHDA, CDR2 SQIVND (reference sequence). There are 17 residues in the CDR3. V shed 5 bases and J 0 bases; nucleotides not matched to a gene: 8. The CDR3 region is CASSLVAGASSYNEQFF. The sequenced part of the CDR3 DNA is TGTGCCAGTAGTTTGGTAGCGGGGGCTAGCTCCTACAATGAG.

Concerning this clone itself: The read halts 3 residues ahead of the CDR3 end, with the missing end drawn from the germline J gene. The genes are TRBV19 and TRBJ1-1; 7 bases are shared with TRBD1. This CDR3 is built from 13 residues. CDR1 and CDR2 from the germline V gene are LNHDA and SQIVND (reference sequence). With V trimmed by 5 bases and J by 4 bases, 4 bases remained unmatched. The CDR3 loop reads CASSLRQGTEAFF. The sequenced part of the CDR3 DNA is TGTGCCAGTAGTCTCCGACAGGGCACTGAA.

With respect to this clone: The read terminates 3 residues before the CDR3 end, so the remaining end is supplied by the germline J gene. The chain carries TRBV6-1 and TRBJ1-1; perhaps TRBD1 as D (5 bases). The CDR3 loop spans 15 amino acids. Germline CDR1 and CDR2: MNHNS and SASEGT. Trimming removed 2 bases from V and 0 bases from J, with 10 bases in between. The CDR3 bases that were read are TGTGCCAGCAGTGAATTTAAGGGGTTGAACACTGAA. It is translated as CASSEFKGLNTE. The full CDR3 sequence reads CASSEFKGLNTEAFF.

Turning to this clone: With the read ending 3 residues before the CDR3 end, the germline J gene is used to fill in that end. The chain recombines TRBV7-7 with TRBJ2-2; a possible D gene is TRBD1 (5 bases). This CDR3 spans 13 amino acids. CDR1 and CDR2 from the germline V gene are SSHAT and FNYEAQ (reference sequence). V was clipped by 10 bases and J by 0 bases, with 9 bases between them. The CDR3 protein is CAIQGTNTGELFF. Incomplete CDR3 DNA: TGTGCCATCCAGGGAACGAACACCGGGGAG.

CDR3 bases read: TGTGCCAGCAGCTTTATAGCGGGGGGGCATGGCGAG. As protein: CASSFIAGGHGE. The full-length CDR3 reads as CASSFIAGGHGEQYF. This chain links TRBV7-2 with TRBJ2-7, with 11 bases matching TRBD2. The read is 3 residues too short to cover the CDR3 end, so that end is filled in from the germline J gene. Trimming at V came to 3 bases and at J to 6 bases, leaving 7 bases not matched to a gene. The germline gives CDR1 SGHTA, CDR2 FQGNSA. There are 15 residues in the CDR3.

With regard to this clone: One junction end disagrees with the germline gene, perhaps due to a read error. The read terminates 3 residues ahead of where the CDR3 ends, so the germline J gene completes it. The chain uses TRBV19 and TRBJ2-7; 9 bases agree with TRBD1. Germline assignment: CDR1 LNHDA and CDR2 SQIVND (reference sequence). CDR3 size: 14 residues. CDR3 protein: CAGSMATGGGEQYF. The sequenced part of the CDR3 DNA is TGTGCCGGTAGTATGGCGACAGGGGGAGGCGAG.

Worth noting for this clone: Read coverage stops 3 residues before the CDR3 terminus; the germline J gene supplies the remainder. The rearrangement links TRBV20-1 to TRBJ2-7, with TRBD1 matching 7 bases. Germline-derived CDR1 and CDR2 are DFQATT and SNEGSKA (reference sequence). V shed 3 bases and J 3 bases; nucleotides not matched to a gene: 5. This CDR3 is 13 amino acids long. The sequenced part of the CDR3 DNA is TGCAGTGCTAGTTCGACAGGGTTCTACGAG. Protein sequence: CSASSTGFYE. The CDR3, in full, reads CSASSTGFYEQYF.

Partial CDR3 DNA: TGTGCCAGCAGCTTCGTAGGACTAGCCGCAGATACG. Translating gives CASSFVGLAADT. The full-length CDR3 reads as CASSFVGLAADTQYF. The chain uses TRBV7-2 and TRBJ2-3; 8 positions agree with TRBD2. Read sequence stops 3 residues before the CDR3 end, and the germline J gene provides the missing end. This CDR3 region has 15 residues. J gave up 4 bases and V 3 bases, and 6 bases lay outside the gene matches. CDR1 SGHTA and CDR2 FQGNSA come from the germline V gene.

As concerns this clone: From the germline J gene comes the end of the CDR3, since the read stops 3 residues before it. This chain uses TRBV7-2 with TRBJ2-7; weak D call: TRBD2 (6 bases). Germline loops: CDR1 SGHTA, CDR2 FQGNSA. The CDR3 is 15 residues long. Trimming stripped 1 base from V and 2 bases from J, with 12 bases between. The DNA read from the CDR3 is TGTGCCAGCAGCTTAGGGTCCGGACTACCCTACGAG. Residues: CASSLGSGLPYE. Given in full, the CDR3 is CASSLGSGLPYEQYF.

A note on this clone: The observed sequence ends 3 residues before the CDR3 terminus, with the missing tail filled in from the germline J gene. V is TRBV7-9 and J is TRBJ1-4; D call uncertain. The CDR3 has 15 amino acids. Looked up from germline, CDR1 is SEHNR and CDR2 is FQNEAQ (reference sequence). V gave up 1 base and J gave up 8 bases, with 14 bases separating them. CDR3 bases read: TGTGCCAGCAGCTTAGGTGAGGGTGTACGAGAAAAA. Encoded protein: CASSLGEGVREK. The CDR3 in its entirety is CASSLGEGVREKLFF.

On this clone: The CDR3 is cut off 3 residues early in the read; its end comes from the germline J gene. The gene calls are TRBV2 and TRBJ1-4; weak D call: TRBD1 (6 bases). The CDR3 length is 19 residues. Germline V gene lookup returns CDR1 SNHLY and CDR2 FYNNEI. Trimming left V 6 bases short and J 0 bases short, with 23 bases between. The CDR3 reads CASSPFSGDPDATNEKLFF. CDR3 DNA, as far as it was read: TGTGCCAGCAGCCCATTTTCAGGGGACCCCGATGCAACTAATGAAAAA.

The chain's CDR3 is CASSFQGNEQFF. The part of the CDR3 DNA that was read is TGTGCCAGCAGTTTTCAGGGCAATGAG. The chain couples TRBV7-9 to TRBJ2-1, with TRBD1 as a possible D gene (5 bases). Read data end 3 residues before the CDR3 end; the end is taken from the germline J gene. CDR1 is SEHNR, CDR2 FQNEAQ, per germline (reference sequence). There are 12 residues in the CDR3. Trimming removed 6 bases at V and 6 bases at J, with 9 bases between.

In regard to this clone: Coverage ceases 3 residues before the CDR3 finishes, and the germline J gene fills in the end. The rearrangement joins TRBV7-9 to TRBJ1-2; D gene uncertain. The CDR3 has 13 amino acids. In germline, CDR1 is SEHNR, CDR2 FQNEAQ (reference sequence). The CDR3 reads CASSLETTLGYTF. The sequenced CDR3 bases are TGTGCCAGCAGCTTAGAGACAACCTTGGGC.